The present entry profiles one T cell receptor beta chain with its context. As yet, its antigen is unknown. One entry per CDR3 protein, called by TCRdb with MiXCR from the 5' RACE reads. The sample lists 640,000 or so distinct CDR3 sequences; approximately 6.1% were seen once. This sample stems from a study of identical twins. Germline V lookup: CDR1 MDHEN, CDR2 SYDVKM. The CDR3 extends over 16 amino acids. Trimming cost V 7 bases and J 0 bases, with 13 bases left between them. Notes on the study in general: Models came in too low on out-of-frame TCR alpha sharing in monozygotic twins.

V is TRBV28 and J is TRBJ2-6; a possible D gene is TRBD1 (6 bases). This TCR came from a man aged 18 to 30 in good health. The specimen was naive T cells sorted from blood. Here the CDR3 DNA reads TGTGCCAGCATTGGGACACTCTCCTCTGGGGCCAACGTCCTGACTTTC. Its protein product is CASIGTLSSGANVLTF. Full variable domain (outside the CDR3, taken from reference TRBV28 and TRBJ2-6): DVKVTQSSRYLVKRTGEKVFLECVQDMDHENMFWYRQDPGLGLRLIYFSYDVKMKEKGDIPEGYSVSREKKERFSLILESASTNQTSMYLCASIGTLSSGANVLTFGAGSRLTVL.